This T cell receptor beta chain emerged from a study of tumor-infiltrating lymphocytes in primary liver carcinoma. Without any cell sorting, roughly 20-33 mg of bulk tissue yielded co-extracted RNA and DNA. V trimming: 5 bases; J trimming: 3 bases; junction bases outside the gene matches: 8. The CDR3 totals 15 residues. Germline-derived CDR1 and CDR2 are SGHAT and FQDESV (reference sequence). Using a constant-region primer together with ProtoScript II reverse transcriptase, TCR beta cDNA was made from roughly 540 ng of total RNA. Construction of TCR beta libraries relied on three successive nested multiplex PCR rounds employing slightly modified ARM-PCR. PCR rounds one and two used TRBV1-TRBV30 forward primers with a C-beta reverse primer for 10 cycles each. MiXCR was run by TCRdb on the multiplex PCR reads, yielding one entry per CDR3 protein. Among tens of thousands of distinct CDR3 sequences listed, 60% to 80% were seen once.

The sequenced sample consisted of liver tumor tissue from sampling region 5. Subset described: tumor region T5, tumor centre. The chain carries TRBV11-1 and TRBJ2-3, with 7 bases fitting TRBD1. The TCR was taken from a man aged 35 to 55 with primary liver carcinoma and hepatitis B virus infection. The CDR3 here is CASSQPGQLTDTQYF. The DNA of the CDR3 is TGTGCCAGCAGCCAGCCGGGACAGCTTACAGATACGCAGTATTTT.